This T cell receptor (beta chain) is drawn from a study of blood T cell repertoires in COVID-19. Across the study: Researchers got acute and convalescent COVID-19 samples from the United States, Italy and Spain. Nucleic acid was either cDNA or gDNA, and it came from T cells, B-cell-depleted T cells, or PBMCs.

This CDR3 comprises 13 residues. Germline loops: CDR1 GTSNPN, CDR2 SVGIG (reference sequence). Trimming stripped 6 bases from V and 4 bases from J, with 12 bases between. Libraries were prepared by immunoSEQ multiplex PCR; TCRdb keeps only in-frame clonotypes and omits some of them. The sample lists under 200,000 clones, about 88% occurring once. The source material was peripheral blood. The clonotype comes from a woman aged 80 or older with acute or convalescent COVID-19. The genes are TRBV30 and TRBJ2-2, with D possibly being TRBD1 (6 bases). The DNA for the CDR3 is TGTGCCTGTCGGACAGCAGGCACCGGGGAGCTGTTTTTT. Translating it yields CACRTAGTGELFF.